The rows below give T cell receptor beta chains drawn from one sample of a study of shared T cell receptors in the human thymus. Assay used: immunoSEQ multiplex PCR; TCRdb lists only in-frame clones, some missing. Of approximately 760,000 clones in the sample, around 85% were seen once. These same records also appear under a second study, on human thymus T cells.

The sequenced sample was thymocytes. The source is a girl under two years old with a congenital heart defect. Both conserved end residues are part of each CDR3. Each record gives: clone size, V gene, J gene, D gene, CDR3 protein, CDR3 DNA. A D gene is named only where the DNA matches it firmly. The size of a clone is reported for some rows only, either as once, few or many, or as a class for expanded clones.

size: NA; V: TRBV5-1; J: TRBJ2-2; D: NA; CDR3: CASSFGGNTGELFF; DNA: TGCGCCAGCAGCTTCGGGGGGAACACCGGGGAGCTGTTTTTT
size: once; V: TRBV29-1; J: TRBJ1-1; D: NA; CDR3: CSARDEGRSTEAFF; DNA: TGCAGCGCACGTGACGAGGGTAGGAGCACTGAAGCTTTCTTT
size: NA; V: TRBV14; J: TRBJ1-1; D: TRBD1; CDR3: CASSLFSGQMNTEAFF; DNA: TGTGCCAGCAGCCTCTTTTCGGGACAGATGAACACTGAAGCTTTCTTT
size: NA; V: TRBV7-6; J: TRBJ2-7; D: NA; CDR3: CASSLADIPHQEQYF; DNA: TGTGCCAGCAGCTTAGCGGACATCCCTCATCAGGAGCAGTACTTC
size: NA; V: TRBV11-2; J: TRBJ2-7; D: TRBD1; CDR3: CASSLGTGGLLVYEQYF; DNA: TGTGCCAGCAGCTTAGGTACAGGGGGCCTATTAGTGTACGAGCAGTACTTC
size: NA; V: TRBV9; J: TRBJ2-1; D: TRBD2; CDR3: CASSVGGLDNEQFF; DNA: TGTGCCAGCAGCGTAGGGGGACTAGACAATGAGCAGTTCTTC
size: NA; V: TRBV13; J: TRBJ1-1; D: NA; CDR3: CASSVRARGDTEAFF; DNA: TGTGCCAGCAGCGTCCGGGCTCGGGGGGACACTGAAGCTTTCTTT
size: NA; V: TRBV6-1; J: TRBJ2-2; D: NA; CDR3: CASSGRDSPNTGELFF; DNA: TGTGCCAGCAGTGGCCGGGACTCCCCGAACACCGGGGAGCTGTTTTTT
size: NA; V: TRBV9; J: TRBJ1-2; D: NA; CDR3: CASSVGKGRGNYGYTF; DNA: TGTGCCAGCAGCGTAGGTAAAGGCAGGGGTAACTATGGCTACACCTTC
size: NA; V: TRBV2; J: TRBJ2-2; D: TRBD1; CDR3: CASRAGGNTGELFF; DNA: TGTGCCAGCAGGGCAGGGGGGAACACCGGGGAGCTGTTTTTT
size: NA; V: TRBV2; J: TRBJ1-5; D: NA; CDR3: CASTHRTGSNQPQHF; DNA: TGTGCCAGCACCCACCGCACGGGAAGCAATCAGCCCCAGCATTTT
size: NA; V: TRBV10-3; J: TRBJ1-5; D: NA; CDR3: CATQGPNQPQHF; DNA: TGTGCCACCCAGGGTCCCAATCAGCCCCAGCATTTT
size: NA; V: TRBV5-1; J: TRBJ2-1; D: TRBD2; CDR3: CASSLAGTRGGYEQFF; DNA: TGCGCCAGCAGCTTGGCGGGGACTAGAGGGGGATATGAGCAGTTCTTC
size: NA; V: TRBV2; J: TRBJ2-7; D: NA; CDR3: CASSEGSGSSYEQYF; DNA: TGTGCCAGCAGTGAAGGCTCTGGCTCCTCCTACGAGCAGTACTTC
size: NA; V: TRBV18; J: TRBJ1-6; D: NA; CDR3: CASSPARSPLHF; DNA: TGTGCCAGCTCACCGGCTCGTTCACCCCTCCACTTT
size: NA; V: TRBV29-1; J: TRBJ2-7; D: TRBD1; CDR3: CSVKGQTYEQYF; DNA: TGCAGCGTAAAGGGACAGACCTACGAGCAGTACTTC
size: NA; V: TRBV5-6; J: TRBJ1-1; D: NA; CDR3: CASSLTGYPTEAFF; DNA: TGTGCCAGCAGTCTTACAGGGTATCCCACTGAAGCTTTCTTT
size: NA; V: TRBV14; J: TRBJ1-2; D: NA; CDR3: CASSQIEMRQLYGYTF; DNA: TGTGCCAGCAGCCAAATTGAGATGAGGCAACTCTATGGCTACACCTTC
size: NA; V: TRBV19; J: TRBJ1-3; D: NA; CDR3: CASSIARGSYGNTIYF; DNA: TGTGCCAGTAGTATCGCCCGGGGGAGCTATGGAAACACCATATATTTT
size: NA; V: TRBV27; J: TRBJ1-6; D: TRBD1; CDR3: CASSLRPRAGGYNSPLHF; DNA: TGTGCCAGCAGTTTAAGACCTCGGGCAGGGGGTTATAATTCACCCCTCCACTTT
size: NA; V: TRBV19; J: TRBJ1-3; D: NA; CDR3: CASIEGPGGNTIYF; DNA: TGTGCCAGTATTGAGGGCCCCGGAGGAAACACCATATATTTT
size: NA; V: TRBV11-2; J: TRBJ1-2; D: NA; CDR3: CASSLGGNYGYTF; DNA: TGTGCCAGCAGCTTGGGGGGTAACTATGGCTACACCTTC
size: NA; V: TRBV5-4; J: TRBJ1-1; D: TRBD1; CDR3: CASSYTGDNTEAFF; DNA: TGTGCCAGCAGCTATACAGGGGACAACACTGAAGCTTTCTTT
size: NA; V: TRBV5-1; J: TRBJ2-7; D: NA; CDR3: CASSLRDTSYEQYF; DNA: TGCGCCAGCAGCTTACGGGACACCTCCTACGAGCAGTACTTC
size: NA; V: TRBV5-4; J: TRBJ1-2; D: NA; CDR3: CASSLDWTPNYGYTF; DNA: TGTGCCAGCAGCTTGGATTGGACACCGAACTATGGCTACACCTTC
size: NA; V: TRBV5-5; J: TRBJ1-2; D: TRBD1; CDR3: CASSSEGNRDRGPATDGYTF; DNA: TGTGCCAGCAGCTCCGAGGGGAACCGGGACAGGGGACCGGCGACGGATGGCTACACCTTC
size: NA; V: TRBV20-1; J: TRBJ1-2; D: NA; CDR3: CSATGNYGYTF; DNA: TGCAGTGCTACAGGGAACTATGGCTACACCTTC
size: NA; V: TRBV27; J: TRBJ1-6; D: NA; CDR3: CASRKRRDF; DNA: TGTGCCAGCAGAAAGAGGAGGGACTTT
size: NA; V: TRBV11-2; J: TRBJ1-2; D: NA; CDR3: CASSSNTRTVARYTF; DNA: TGTGCCAGCAGCTCCAACACCCGGACAGTGGCTCGCTACACCTTC
size: NA; V: TRBV12-5; J: TRBJ2-7; D: TRBD1; CDR3: CASADRGQSAYEQYF; DNA: TGTGCTAGTGCCGACAGGGGACAGTCCGCCTACGAGCAGTACTTC
size: NA; V: TRBV4-3; J: TRBJ1-1; D: TRBD1; CDR3: CASSPQGRGPVGAFF; DNA: TGCGCCAGCAGCCCTCAGGGAAGGGGGCCAGTAGGAGCTTTCTTT
size: NA; V: TRBV6-1; J: TRBJ2-7; D: NA; CDR3: CASSVGPQLYEQYF; DNA: TGTGCCAGCAGTGTGGGTCCCCAACTATACGAGCAGTACTTC
size: NA; V: TRBV6-1; J: TRBJ1-1; D: NA; CDR3: CASSGKLLGTEAFF; DNA: TGTGCCAGCAGCGGCAAACTATTAGGCACTGAAGCTTTCTTT
size: NA; V: TRBV11-2; J: TRBJ1-6; D: NA; CDR3: CASSRSRTDSPLHF; DNA: TGTGCCAGCAGCCGATCTAGAACCGATTCACCCCTCCACTTT
size: few; V: TRBV29-1; J: TRBJ2-5; D: TRBD2; CDR3: CSVRGGFMKTQYF; DNA: TGCAGCGTTCGCGGGGGGTTCATGAAGACCCAGTACTTC